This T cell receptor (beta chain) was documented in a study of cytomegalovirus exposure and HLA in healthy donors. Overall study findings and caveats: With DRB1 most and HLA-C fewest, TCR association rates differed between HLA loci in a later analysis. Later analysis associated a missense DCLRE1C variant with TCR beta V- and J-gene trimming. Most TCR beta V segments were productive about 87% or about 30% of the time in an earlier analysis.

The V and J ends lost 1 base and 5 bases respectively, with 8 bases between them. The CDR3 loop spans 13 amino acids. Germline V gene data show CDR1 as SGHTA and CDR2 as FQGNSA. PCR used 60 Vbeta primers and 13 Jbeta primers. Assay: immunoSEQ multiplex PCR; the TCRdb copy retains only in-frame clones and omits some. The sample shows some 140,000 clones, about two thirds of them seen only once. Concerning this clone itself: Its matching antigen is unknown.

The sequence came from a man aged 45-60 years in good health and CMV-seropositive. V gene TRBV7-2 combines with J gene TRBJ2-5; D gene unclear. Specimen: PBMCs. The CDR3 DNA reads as TGTGCCAGCAGCTTAGTACTAACGGAGACCCAGTACTTC. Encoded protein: CASSLVLTETQYF.